One sample yielded the 30 T cell receptor beta chains listed below, sequenced in a study of T cells after yellow fever vaccination. Each CDR3 protein is one row after TCRdb ran MiXCR on the 5' RACE reads. The table lists some 69,000 distinct CDR3 sequences, 5% to 6.5% of them singletons. Sample: CD4+ T cells sorted from PBMCs, taken roughly 15 days after the first yellow fever vaccination. The origin of the receptors is a man between 18 and 29 years old who received the YFV17D yellow fever vaccine.

This clonotype was seen repeatedly, ten times or more. The rearrangement uses TRBV14 and TRBJ2-3, with TRBD1 as a possible D gene (6 bases). Germline CDR1 and CDR2: SGHDN and FVKESK. The CDR3 length is 15 residues. The V and J ends lost 2 bases and 1 base respectively, with 10 bases between them. CDR3 coding DNA: TGTGCCAGCAGCCAATGGACAGCCGGCACAGATACGCAGTATTTT. Amino acid sequence: CASSQWTAGTDTQYF.

This clonotype was observed at least ten times. This chain uses TRBV6-1 with TRBJ2-2; TRBD1 aligns across 10 bases. The trim removed 7 bases at V and 6 bases at J, leaving 11 bases unmatched. The CDR3 contains 16 residues. Germline V gives CDR1 MNHNS, CDR2 SASEGT. This CDR3 is CASNPRGTGAPGELFF. CDR3 nucleotide sequence: TGTGCCAGCAACCCAAGGGGGACAGGGGCTCCCGGGGAGCTGTTTTTT.

This clonotype was counted ten times or more. The J gene is TRBJ1-3, the V gene TRBV12-3 or TRBV12-4; unclear D gene. The V gene lost 3 bases and the J gene lost 4 bases, with 10 bases spanning the gap. The CDR3 loop spans 14 amino acids. DNA of the CDR3: TGTGCCAGCAGTTTCGGGTTAATCGGAAACACCATATATTTT. It specifies CASSFGLIGNTIYF.

This clonotype was seen ten or more times. Compared with germline, one end of the junction differs, possibly owing to a read error. The chain is built from TRBV7-2 and TRBJ2-1, with D possibly TRBD2 on 6 matching bases. The CDR3 sequence is 13 residues long. Germline V gene lookup returns CDR1 SGHTA and CDR2 FQGNSA. DNA for the CDR3: TGTGCCAGCAGCCGGGACTCCTTCAATGAGCAGTTCTTC. Encoded protein: CASSRDSFNEQFF.

The table lists this clonotype with many counts. The genes are TRBV6-2 or TRBV6-3 and TRBJ1-6, with D perhaps TRBD1 (6 bases). The CDR3 has 17 amino acids. Germline V gene lookup returns CDR1 MNHEY and CDR2 SVGEGT. Trimming shortened V by 5 bases and J by 5 bases, and 19 bases separated the two germline ends. The CDR3 DNA reads TGTGCCAGCAGTAACAGGGCGACCGCTTTGGATAATTCACCCCTCCACTTT. Protein product: CASSNRATALDNSPLHF.

This clonotype was counted ten times or more. V usage is TRBV12-3 or TRBV12-4 and J usage is TRBJ1-5; 7 nucleotides match TRBD1. This CDR3 contains 16 residues. V lost 6 bases to trimming and J lost 0 bases; unmatched junction nucleotides: 8. The CDR3 DNA sequence: TGTGCCAGCAGGTCTACAGGGGCTTATAGCAATCAGCCCCAGCATTTT. It is translated as CASRSTGAYSNQPQHF.

This clonotype showed up many times. The CDR3 region is CASSSDRGEQFF. In nucleotides, the CDR3 is TGTGCCAGCAGCTCAGACAGGGGAGAGCAGTTCTTC. The J gene is TRBJ2-1, the V gene TRBV11-3, with 8 nucleotides matching TRBD1. The CDR3 loop spans 12 amino acids. The germline V gene has CDR1 SGHNT and CDR2 YENEEA. With V trimmed by 4 bases and J by 10 bases, 3 bases remained unmatched.

In its sample, this clonotype was seen many times. The chain carries TRBV5-1 and TRBJ2-5, with 10 bases aligning to TRBD2. Germline V CDR1 and CDR2: SGHRS, YFSETQ. CDR3 size: 14 residues. The ends lost 1 base at V and 3 bases at J; junction bases unmatched: 0. CDR3 residues: CASSLLAGEETQYF. The CDR3 coding sequence is TGCGCCAGCAGCTTGCTAGCGGGGGAAGAGACCCAGTACTTC.

This clonotype was counted many times. V usage is TRBV30 and J usage is TRBJ2-5; D is perhaps TRBD2 (6 bases). This CDR3 spans 14 amino acids. Between the trimmed V and J ends, which lost 0 bases and 5 bases, there was a span of 13 bases. Germline-derived CDR1 and CDR2 are GTSNPN and SVGIG (reference sequence). This CDR3 reads CAWSVQGGVETQYF. CDR3 in DNA: TGTGCCTGGAGTGTACAAGGAGGGGTCGAGACCCAGTACTTC.

This clonotype has a count of ten or more. This chain connects TRBV7-8 to TRBJ2-1, with no clear D. V lost 10 bases and J 5 bases, leaving 12 bases between the germline ends. This CDR3 spans 12 amino acids. Germline CDR1 and CDR2: SGHVS and FQNEAQ. Written as DNA, the CDR3 is TGTGCCACCCAGCCCTGGGACAATGAGCAGTTCTTC. This encodes CATQPWDNEQFF.

This clonotype turned up a few times. Just one base apart from a much larger clone, this may be a read error. The gene calls are TRBV5-6 and TRBJ2-5; D gene ambiguous. Germline CDR1 is SGHDT and CDR2 is YYEEEE. This CDR3 has 13 amino acids. CDR3 sequence (DNA): TGTGCCAGCAGCTTGTTCCACCACGAGACCCAGTACTTC. This sequence encodes CASSLFHHETQYF.

At least ten counts were recorded for this clonotype. This sequence joins TRBV5-1 and TRBJ1-2; 7 bases match TRBD1. V lost 4 bases to trimming and J lost 7 bases; unmatched junction nucleotides: 13. The CDR3 has 15 residues. Germline V gives CDR1 SGHRS, CDR2 YFSETQ. The CDR3: CASSPPIDRVGGYTF. The CDR3 DNA is TGCGCCAGCAGCCCCCCTATTGACAGGGTTGGTGGCTACACCTTC.

This clonotype was recorded at least ten times. J is TRBJ2-1 and V is TRBV5-4, with 9 bases identical to TRBD1. This CDR3 has 15 amino acids. Germline trimming cut 3 bases from V and 7 bases from J; bases unmatched to any gene: 8. Germline CDR1 SGHNT, CDR2 YYREEE (reference sequence). The CDR3 sequence: CASSWDRASKNEQFF. The DNA for the CDR3 is TGTGCCAGCAGCTGGGACAGGGCTTCAAAGAATGAGCAGTTCTTC.

A word on this clonotype: A read error may be the cause here, since a much bigger clone is one base away. The chain joins TRBV30 to TRBJ2-3; no firm D call. Trimming shortened V by 5 bases and J by 7 bases, and 10 bases separated the two germline ends. CDR3 length equals 11 residues. CDR1 and CDR2 from the germline V gene are GTSNPN and SVGIG (reference sequence). The CDR3 reads CAWDGVHTQYF. As DNA, the CDR3 is TGTGCCTGGGACGGTGTGCATACGCAGTATTTT.

In its sample, this clonotype was seen many times. This rearrangement joins TRBV4-3 to TRBJ2-1; D is unresolved. V was cut by 3 bases and J by 9 bases, with 15 bases left in between. Germline V gene sequence: CDR1 LGHNA, CDR2 YSLEER. The CDR3 is made up of 14 amino acids. This CDR3 reads CASSHLSQPGEQFF. The CDR3 bases are TGCGCCAGCAGCCATTTATCTCAGCCCGGTGAGCAGTTCTTC.

This clonotype has a count of ten or more. This chain uses TRBV3-1 with TRBJ1-4; the D gene is possibly TRBD1 (6 bases). CDR1 LGHDT and CDR2 YNNKEL come from the germline V gene (reference sequence). The CDR3 sequence is 17 residues long. The germline V and J ends were trimmed by 4 bases and 8 bases, with 23 bases remaining between them. DNA for the CDR3: TGTGCCAGCAGCCCAACGAGTCCGATGAAGGGGGACGAAAAACTGTTTTTT. Protein product: CASSPTSPMKGDEKLFF.

This clonotype was counted at least ten times. V gene TRBV7-9 combines with J gene TRBJ2-5; D gene unclear. Germline V gene data show CDR1 as SEHNR and CDR2 as FQNEAQ (reference sequence). The CDR3 runs 12 residues. With 3 bases removed from V and 2 bases from J, the gap between germline ends came to 4 bases. The CDR3 is CASSFTQETQYF. DNA of the CDR3: TGTGCCAGCAGCTTCACACAAGAGACCCAGTACTTC.

This clonotype was counted at least ten times. The chain recombines TRBV20-1 with TRBJ1-3; D remains unclear. Trimming shortened V by 3 bases and J by 0 bases, and 9 bases separated the two germline ends. Germline assignment: CDR1 DFQATT and CDR2 SNEGSKA (reference sequence). This CDR3 comprises 14 residues. The CDR3 loop reads CSASRSSSGNTIYF. The CDR3 DNA follows: TGCAGTGCTAGCAGGTCCAGCTCTGGAAACACCATATATTTT.

This clonotype has at least ten counts. The chain carries TRBV7-2 and TRBJ2-5, with unresolved D. Trimming removed 9 bases from V and 3 bases from J, with 17 bases in between. CDR1 SGHTA and CDR2 FQGNSA come from the germline V gene. The CDR3 is made up of 14 amino acids. CDR3 amino acids: CASHLGNPKETQYF. The CDR3 bases are TGTGCCAGTCACCTAGGCAACCCAAAAGAGACCCAGTACTTC. Full variable domain (remainder filled in from reference TRBV7-2 and TRBJ2-5): GAGVSQSPSNKVTEKGKDVELRCDPISGHTALYWYRQSLGQGLEFLIYFQGNSAPDKSGLPSDRFSAERTGGSVSTLTIQRTQQEDSAVYLCASHLGNPKETQYFGPGTRLLVL.

This clonotype appeared many times. The chain is built from TRBV20-1 and TRBJ2-6, with 12 bases matching TRBD1. The CDR3 has 19 amino acids. Germline V gene data show CDR1 as DFQATT and CDR2 as SNEGSKA (reference sequence). J was trimmed by 0 bases and V by 0 bases; bases with no gene match: 6. The CDR3 region is CSARDLGDRGPSGANVLTF. The CDR3 bases are TGCAGTGCTAGAGATCTCGGGGACAGGGGGCCCTCTGGGGCCAACGTCCTGACTTTC.

This clonotype was detected ten times or more. The chain combines TRBV5-1 with TRBJ2-2; D ambiguous. CDR1 is SGHRS, CDR2 YFSETQ, per germline. The CDR3 has 15 residues. The V gene lost 2 bases and the J gene lost 0 bases, with 8 bases spanning the gap. DNA for the CDR3: TGCGCCAGCAGCTTTGAAGGCCCGAACACCGGGGAGCTGTTTTTT. It is translated as CASSFEGPNTGELFF.

Ten or more counts support this clonotype. The chain has TRBV5-1 and TRBJ2-4, with 8 bases aligning to TRBD1. The length of the CDR3 is 13 residues. J lost 8 bases, V lost 4 bases, and 5 bases had no gene match. Germline V gives CDR1 SGHRS, CDR2 YFSETQ. CDR3 sequence: CASSATGVDIQYF. The CDR3 nucleotides are TGCGCCAGCAGCGCGACAGGGGTAGACATTCAGTACTTC.

This clonotype was counted many times. The chain uses TRBV20-1 and TRBJ1-2; TRBD1 agrees at 8 bases. Germline values: CDR1 DFQATT, CDR2 SNEGSKA (reference sequence). The V gene end was trimmed by 3 bases and the J gene end by 6 bases; junction bases not matched to a gene: 15. The CDR3 contains 16 residues. CDR3 protein: CSASYPGQGPSNGYTF. CDR3 DNA sequence: TGCAGTGCTAGTTATCCCGGACAGGGCCCTTCTAATGGCTACACCTTC.

Many counts were recorded for this clonotype. The chain employs TRBV24-1 and TRBJ2-3, with D hard to call. This CDR3 comprises 13 residues. Germline V lookup: CDR1 KGHDR, CDR2 SFDVKD. Trimming removed 0 bases from V and 2 bases from J, with 2 bases in between. Here the CDR3 DNA reads TGTGCCACCAGTGATTTGTACACAGATACGCAGTATTTT. Translation: CATSDLYTDTQYF.

This clonotype was detected a few times. The chain is built from TRBV9 and TRBJ1-2, with D unclear. V was pared by 4 bases and J by 8 bases, with 18 bases between. Germline CDR1 SGDLS, CDR2 YYNGEE. CDR3 length equals 14 residues. This chain's CDR3 is CASSPTGEPGGYTF. CDR3 DNA: TGTGCCAGCAGCCCGACTGGGGAGCCGGGAGGCTACACCTTC.

This clonotype occurred many times. This chain connects TRBV12-3 or TRBV12-4 to TRBJ1-1; the D is unclear. V was shortened by 2 bases and J by 3 bases, with 10 bases between the two germline ends. This CDR3 region has 14 residues. The CDR3 bases are TGTGCCAGCAGTTTACGCAGTCGGGACACTGAAGCTTTCTTT. This codes for CASSLRSRDTEAFF.

As to this clonotype: This may come from a read error, since a much larger clone is one base off. The rearrangement links TRBV5-1 to TRBJ2-2; D perhaps matches TRBD1 (6 bases). Germline V lookup: CDR1 SGHRS, CDR2 YFSETQ. The CDR3 extends over 13 amino acids. V dropped 2 bases and J dropped 7 bases, with 9 bases sitting between them. The CDR3 loop reads CASSFDRYGELFF. The CDR3, as DNA: TGCGCCAGCAGCTTCGACAGGTACGGGGAGCTGTTTTTT. The entire variable domain, with the rest obtained from reference TRBV5-1 and TRBJ2-2, is as follows: KAGVTQTPRYLIKTRGQQVTLSCSPISGHRSVSWYQQTPGQGLQFLFEYFSETQRNKGNFPGRFSGRQFSNSRSEMNVSTLELGDSALYLCASSFDRYGELFFGEGSRLTVL.

At least ten counts were recorded for this clonotype. J is TRBJ2-7 and V is TRBV6-5; D might be TRBD1 or TRBD2, each matching 5 bases. The CDR3 is made up of 13 amino acids. The V and J ends lost 4 bases and 4 bases respectively, with 11 bases between them. Germline V gene data show CDR1 as MNHEY and CDR2 as SVGAGI. The CDR3 DNA reads TGTGCCAGCAGTTCCTTTGGGGGATACGAGCAGTACTTC. Residues: CASSSFGGYEQYF.

This clonotype was detected many times. The chain combines TRBV21-1 with TRBJ2-7. TRBV21-1 counts as a pseudogene. This CDR3 spans 17 amino acids. The CDR3 bases are TGTGCCAGCAGCATTAGGGTTTCCCACGACCCGTGGCTGGAGCAGTACGTC. It translates to CASSIRVSHDPWLEQYV.

At least ten counts were recorded for this clonotype. V is TRBV12-3 or TRBV12-4 and J is TRBJ2-2; the D is unclear. V lost 6 bases and J 0 bases, leaving 14 bases between the germline ends. CDR3 length: 16 residues. Written as DNA, the CDR3 is TGTGCCAGCAGCTACCGGAGCGCCTCGAACACCGGGGAGCTGTTTTTT. It translates to CASSYRSASNTGELFF.